This is a list of T cell receptor beta chains from one sample in a study of T cell repertoires in cytomegalovirus infection. TCRdb reanalysed the reads using MiXCR and keeps one entry per CDR3 protein. Of around 300,000 distinct CDR3 sequences listed, more than 20% are singletons. Sequencing was carried out using PBMCs. These receptors all stem from a human donor in good health (CMV status not recorded). Some clones in this sample may be carry-over from other donors' samples. Both conserved end residues are part of each CDR3. The D gene is left open where the match is weak. Some rows mark clone size as missing; the rest say once, few, many or name a class of expanded clone.

len: 13; d_gene: -; j_gene: TRBJ2-3; v_gene: TRBV7-2; abundance: many; CDR3nt: TGTGCCAGCAGCTCGCAGGGAAGTGATACGCAGTATTTT; CDR3aa: CASSSQGSDTQYF
len: 13; d_gene: -; j_gene: TRBJ1-1; v_gene: TRBV12-3/TRBV12-4; abundance: many; CDR3nt: TGTGCCAGCAGTACAGGAAAGAACACTGAAGCTTTCTTT; CDR3aa: CASSTGKNTEAFF
len: 15; d_gene: -; j_gene: TRBJ2-3; v_gene: TRBV7-6; abundance: -; CDR3nt: TGTGCCAGCAGCTTGGGGGGGGACAGCAAGCATACGCAGTATTTT; CDR3aa: CASSLGGDSKHTQYF
len: 13; d_gene: TRBD1; j_gene: TRBJ1-2; v_gene: TRBV7-2; abundance: many; CDR3nt: TGTGCCAGCAGCGGGGACAGGTTCTATGGCTACACCTTC; CDR3aa: CASSGDRFYGYTF
len: 14; d_gene: -; j_gene: TRBJ2-1; v_gene: TRBV5-1; abundance: -; CDR3nt: TGCGCCAGCAGCCCCAGGACGGATTACAATGAGCAGTTCTTC; CDR3aa: CASSPRTDYNEQFF
len: 15; d_gene: TRBD2; j_gene: TRBJ2-2; v_gene: TRBV20-1; abundance: -; CDR3nt: TGCAGTGCTAGAGGACTAGCGGGAGAGTCCGGGGAGCTGTTTTTT; CDR3aa: CSARGLAGESGELFF
len: 13; d_gene: -; j_gene: TRBJ1-3; v_gene: TRBV2; abundance: -; CDR3nt: TGTGCCAGCAGCAGGGACGCGGGAAACACCATATATTTT; CDR3aa: CASSRDAGNTIYF
len: 13; d_gene: TRBD1; j_gene: TRBJ1-1; v_gene: TRBV7-2; abundance: few; CDR3nt: TGTGCCAGCAGGAGAGGGACAGTCACTGAAGCTTTCTTT; CDR3aa: CASRRGTVTEAFF
len: 17; d_gene: TRBD2; j_gene: TRBJ2-2; v_gene: TRBV7-8; abundance: -; CDR3nt: TGTGCCAGCAGCCGGCGGGGGGGCGGGGCGAACACCGGGGAGCTGTTTTTT; CDR3aa: CASSRRGGGANTGELFF
len: 14; d_gene: -; j_gene: TRBJ1-6; v_gene: TRBV6-1; abundance: -; CDR3nt: TGTGCCAGCAGTGAAAAGGTCAGCTATTCACCCCTCCACTTT; CDR3aa: CASSEKVSYSPLHF
len: 14; d_gene: TRBD1; j_gene: TRBJ2-7; v_gene: TRBV6-6; abundance: -; CDR3nt: TGTGCCAGCAGTAGTACAGGGGAGACCTACGAGCAGTACTTC; CDR3aa: CASSSTGETYEQYF
len: 17; d_gene: -; j_gene: TRBJ2-3; v_gene: TRBV7-2; abundance: few; CDR3nt: TGTGCCAGCAGCTTACCCAGGGGACTCTCGTTCGCAGATACGCAGTATTTT; CDR3aa: CASSLPRGLSFADTQYF
len: 14; d_gene: -; j_gene: TRBJ2-7; v_gene: TRBV7-2; abundance: once; CDR3nt: TGTGCCAGCAAGCCTAGGGCGGCCTCCTACGAGCAGTACTTC; CDR3aa: CASKPRAASYEQYF
len: 15; d_gene: TRBD1; j_gene: TRBJ2-7; v_gene: TRBV20-1; abundance: few; CDR3nt: TGCAGTGCTAGAGAGGGAGGAACAGGGGGGAACGAGCAGTACTTC; CDR3aa: CSAREGGTGGNEQYF
len: 15; d_gene: TRBD1; j_gene: TRBJ1-2; v_gene: TRBV7-2; abundance: many; CDR3nt: TGTGCCAGCAGCTTAGCCATGACAGGGCAAGGCGGCTACACCTTC; CDR3aa: CASSLAMTGQGGYTF
len: 15; d_gene: TRBD1; j_gene: TRBJ1-2; v_gene: TRBV10-3; abundance: few; CDR3nt: TGTGCCATCACAAGACAGGGGGAGTTTAGCGGTGGCTACACCTTC; CDR3aa: CAITRQGEFSGGYTF
len: 18; d_gene: TRBD2; j_gene: TRBJ2-7; v_gene: TRBV6-1; abundance: many; CDR3nt: TGTGCCAGCAGTCCGCCTGAGGGGGTAGCGGGGAGTCCCTACGAGCAGTACTTC; CDR3aa: CASSPPEGVAGSPYEQYF
len: 14; d_gene: TRBD1; j_gene: TRBJ1-2; v_gene: TRBV7-2; abundance: once; CDR3nt: TGTGCCAGCAGCTTAGTAACAGGGGATTTAGGCTACACCTTC; CDR3aa: CASSLVTGDLGYTF
len: 17; d_gene: -; j_gene: TRBJ2-2; v_gene: TRBV10-3; abundance: -; CDR3nt: TGTGCCATCAGTGAGCCAGGACTGAATCGGGTCACCGGGGAGCTGTTTTTT; CDR3aa: CAISEPGLNRVTGELFF
len: 14; d_gene: -; j_gene: TRBJ2-3; v_gene: TRBV7-2; abundance: many; CDR3nt: TGTGCCAGCAGCCCCCTCCAGGGCACAGATACGCAGTATTTT; CDR3aa: CASSPLQGTDTQYF
len: 14; d_gene: -; j_gene: TRBJ1-2; v_gene: TRBV7-2; abundance: many; CDR3nt: TGTGCCAGCTACTCGGACAGACTCTTCTATGGCTACACCTTC; CDR3aa: CASYSDRLFYGYTF
len: 13; d_gene: TRBD2; j_gene: TRBJ2-3; v_gene: TRBV7-2; abundance: many; CDR3nt: TGTGCCAGCAGCGGGCTAGCGGCAGATACGCAGTATTTT; CDR3aa: CASSGLAADTQYF